This T cell receptor beta chain was sequenced for a study of cytomegalovirus exposure and HLA in healthy donors. Study context: There were 350 to 400 genotyped donors. Of these, about 81% fell in the genetic ancestry cluster associated with self-reported Caucasian donors.

The PCR made use of 60 Vbeta and 13 Jbeta primers. TCRdb's copy holds only in-frame clones and misses some; the assay was immunoSEQ multiplex PCR. Counted here are 150,000 to 200,000 clones, 80% to 90% occurring once; the ten biggest clones make up about 10%. Germline lookup yields CDR1 SGHNT and CDR2 YYREEE (reference sequence). V was trimmed by 4 bases and J by 0 bases, leaving 12 bases between them. The CDR3 has 15 residues. Details on this clone: The antigen remains undetermined.

Overall study results and limits: A later analysis showed that HLA-associated TCR beta chains had undergone more clonal expansion than equally common others.

The receptor's source is a man between 18 and 29 years old in good health and CMV-seropositive. Sequencing input: PBMCs. The chain uses TRBV5-4 and TRBJ2-3; the D gene is possibly TRBD2 (6 bases). The DNA for the CDR3 is TGTGCCAGCAGCCTAAAGCGGGCCAGCACAGATACGCAGTATTTT. It translates to CASSLKRASTDTQYF.